This T cell receptor beta chain was identified during a study of PD-1 blockade in mismatch repair-deficient tumors. General observations from the study: Tumor-resident clones, often absent from pretreatment blood, expanded after pembrolizumab and then contracted.

Clones were sequenced by immunoSEQ multiplex PCR, and TCRdb holds only the in-frame ones, with some missing. The sample includes some 21,000 clones, over 70% of them seen just once. Concerning this clone: The antigen is not known.

PCR or immunohistochemistry showed mismatch repair deficiency in every enrolled patient. CDR1 and CDR2 from the germline V gene are LNHNV and YYDKDF (reference sequence). The CDR3 has 16 amino acids. Trimming removed 3 bases from V and 2 bases from J; junction bases left unmatched: 7. The rearrangement uses TRBV15 and TRBJ2-4; 7 nucleotides align to TRBD1. Sequencing was performed on PBMCs, taken 52 weeks after starting pembrolizumab. This sequence originates from an adult with mismatch repair-deficient cancer. CDR3 sequence: CATSRDLDRPKNIQYF. The CDR3 DNA reads as TGTGCCACCAGCAGGGACCTGGACAGGCCCAAAAACATTCAGTACTTC.